This TCR beta chain stems from a study of shared clonotypes between healthy human individuals. Sequencing was performed with immunoSEQ multiplex PCR; in TCRdb, only in-frame clones are kept and a portion is missing. The sample holds about 680,000 clones, 90% to 95% seen once. The CDR3 loop spans 17 amino acids. CDR1 and CDR2 from the germline V gene are MGHDK and SYGVNS. V was shortened by 3 bases and J by 1 base, with 13 bases between the two germline ends. Naive CD8 isolation took CD45RO-negative cells positively selected for CCR7 and excluded terminally differentiated effector memory CD45RA+ cells.

This TCR was recovered from a man aged 30-40 years in good health. The J gene is TRBJ2-6, the V gene TRBV25-1; D is unresolved. The specimen sequenced was naive CD8+ T cells sorted from blood. The CDR3 spells CASSEASVGSGANVLTF. The CDR3 nucleotides read TGTGCCAGCAGTGAGGCCAGCGTAGGATCTGGGGCCAACGTCCTGACTTTC.